Detailed here is one T cell receptor (beta chain). Germline loops: CDR1 SNHLY, CDR2 FYNNEI. The CDR3 runs 15 residues. V lost 4 bases to trimming and J lost 0 bases, with 10 bases between them. These data are taken from a study of blood T cell repertoires in COVID-19. The overall study: Sites across the United States, Italy and Spain contributed samples from acute and convalescent COVID-19. PBMCs, B-cell-depleted T cells, or T cells were the source of the cDNA or gDNA that made up the material.

Authors' data handling: Amplification of reference gene primers provided the estimated nucleated cell counts. The data were produced by immunoSEQ multiplex PCR, yet TCRdb's version contains in-frame clones alone and is incomplete. The D gene and trimming were derived from the DNA, and the V and J assignments and clone size from that table. The table has about 200,000 clones, more than 75% seen once. The J gene is TRBJ1-3, the V gene TRBV2; a possible D gene is TRBD1 (5 bases). The sample taken for sequencing was peripheral blood. This receptor was identified in a woman of 80 years or more with acute or convalescent COVID-19. This CDR3 is CASSVRRASGNTIYF. DNA for the CDR3: TGTGCCAGCAGTGTGCGCAGGGCCTCTGGAAACACCATATATTTT.